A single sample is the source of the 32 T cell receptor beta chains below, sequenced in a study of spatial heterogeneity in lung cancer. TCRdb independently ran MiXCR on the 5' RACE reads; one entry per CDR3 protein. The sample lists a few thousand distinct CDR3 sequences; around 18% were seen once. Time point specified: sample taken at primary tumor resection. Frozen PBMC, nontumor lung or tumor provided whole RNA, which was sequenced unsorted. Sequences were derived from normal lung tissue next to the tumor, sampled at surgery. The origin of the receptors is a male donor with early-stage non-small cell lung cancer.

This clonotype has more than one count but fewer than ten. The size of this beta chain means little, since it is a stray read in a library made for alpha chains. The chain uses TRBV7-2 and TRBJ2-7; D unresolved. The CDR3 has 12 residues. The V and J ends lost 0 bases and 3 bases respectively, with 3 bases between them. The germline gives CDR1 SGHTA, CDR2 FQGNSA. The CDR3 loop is CASSLADYEQYF. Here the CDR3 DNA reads TGTGCCAGCAGCTTAGCTGACTACGAGCAGTACTTC. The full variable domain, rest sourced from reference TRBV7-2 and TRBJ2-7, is GAGVSQSPSNKVTEKGKDVELRCDPISGHTALYWYRQSLGQGLEFLIYFQGNSAPDKSGLPSDRFSAERTGGSVSTLTIQRTQQEDSAVYLCASSLADYEQYFGPGTRLTVT.

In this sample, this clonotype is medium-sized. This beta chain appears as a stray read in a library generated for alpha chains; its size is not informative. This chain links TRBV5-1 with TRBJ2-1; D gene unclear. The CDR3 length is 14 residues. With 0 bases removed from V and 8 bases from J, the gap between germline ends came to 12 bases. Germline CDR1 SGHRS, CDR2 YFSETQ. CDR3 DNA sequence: TGCGCCAGCAGCTTGGTTCCCGACTCCGATGAGCAGTTCTTC. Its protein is CASSLVPDSDEQFF.

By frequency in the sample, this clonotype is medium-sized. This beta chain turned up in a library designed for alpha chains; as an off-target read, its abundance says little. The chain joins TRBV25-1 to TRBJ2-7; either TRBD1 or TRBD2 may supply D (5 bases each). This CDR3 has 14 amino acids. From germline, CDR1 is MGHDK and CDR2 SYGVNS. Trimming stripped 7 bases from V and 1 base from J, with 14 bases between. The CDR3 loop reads CASTSGTFSYEQYF. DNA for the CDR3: TGTGCCAGCACTTCCGGGACCTTTTCCTACGAGCAGTACTTC.

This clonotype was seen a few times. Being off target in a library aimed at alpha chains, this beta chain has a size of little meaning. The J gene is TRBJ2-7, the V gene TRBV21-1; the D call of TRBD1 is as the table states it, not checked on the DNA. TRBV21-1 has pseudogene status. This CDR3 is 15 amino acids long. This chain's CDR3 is CASSSDRGWSYEQYF. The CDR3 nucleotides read TGTGCCAGCAGTTCTGACAGGGGTTGGTCCTACGAGCAGTACTTC.

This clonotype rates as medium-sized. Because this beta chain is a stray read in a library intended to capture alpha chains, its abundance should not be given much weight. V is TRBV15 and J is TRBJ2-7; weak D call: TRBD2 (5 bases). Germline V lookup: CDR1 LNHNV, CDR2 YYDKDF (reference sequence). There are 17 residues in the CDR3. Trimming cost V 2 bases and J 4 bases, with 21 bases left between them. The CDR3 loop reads CATSRRVVFGGSYEQYF. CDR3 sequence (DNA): TGTGCCACCAGCAGACGTGTCGTTTTCGGTGGGAGTTACGAGCAGTACTTC.

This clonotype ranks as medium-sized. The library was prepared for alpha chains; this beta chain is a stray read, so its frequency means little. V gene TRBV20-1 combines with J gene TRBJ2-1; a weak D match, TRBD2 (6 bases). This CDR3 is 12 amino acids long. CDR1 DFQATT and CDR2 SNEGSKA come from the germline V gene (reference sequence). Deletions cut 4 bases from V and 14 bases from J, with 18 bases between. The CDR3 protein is CSAILTGRFEFF. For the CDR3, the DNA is TGCAGTGCTATCTTGACGGGGAGGTTCGAGTTCTTC.

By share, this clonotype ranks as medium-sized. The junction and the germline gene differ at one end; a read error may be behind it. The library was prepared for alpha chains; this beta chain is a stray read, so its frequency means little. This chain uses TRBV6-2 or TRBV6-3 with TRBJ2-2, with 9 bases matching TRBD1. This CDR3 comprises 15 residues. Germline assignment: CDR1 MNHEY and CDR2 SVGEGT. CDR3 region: CASSSGTGNSGELFF. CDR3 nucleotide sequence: TGTGCCAGCAGTTCCGGGACAGGGAACTCCGGGGAGCTGTTTTTT.

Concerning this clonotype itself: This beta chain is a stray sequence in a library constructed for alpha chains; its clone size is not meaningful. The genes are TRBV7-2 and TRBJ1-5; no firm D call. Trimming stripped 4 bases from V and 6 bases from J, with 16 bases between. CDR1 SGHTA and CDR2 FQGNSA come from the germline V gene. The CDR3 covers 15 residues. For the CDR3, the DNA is TGTGCCAGCAGCTGGAGGGCAGCGTCGGGTCAGCCCCAGCATTTT. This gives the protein CASSWRAASGQPQHF.

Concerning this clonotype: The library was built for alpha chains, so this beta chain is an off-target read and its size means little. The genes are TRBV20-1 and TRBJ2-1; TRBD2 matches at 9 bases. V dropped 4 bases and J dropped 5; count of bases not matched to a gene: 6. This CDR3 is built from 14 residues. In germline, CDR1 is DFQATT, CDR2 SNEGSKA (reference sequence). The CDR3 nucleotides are TGCAGTGCTAACCTAGCGGGGAAAAACAATGAGCAGTTCTTC. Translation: CSANLAGKNNEQFF.

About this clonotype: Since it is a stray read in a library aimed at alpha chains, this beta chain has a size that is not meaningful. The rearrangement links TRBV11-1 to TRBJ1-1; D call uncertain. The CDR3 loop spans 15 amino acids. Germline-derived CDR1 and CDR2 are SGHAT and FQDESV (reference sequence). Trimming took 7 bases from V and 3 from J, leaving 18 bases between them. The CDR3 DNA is TGTGCCAGCACGGGTAGGAGGGTCCCTTACACTGAAGCTTTCTTT. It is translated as CASTGRRVPYTEAFF. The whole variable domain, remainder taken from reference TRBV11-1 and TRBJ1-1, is EAEVAQSPRYKITEKSQAVAFWCDPISGHATLYWYRQILGQGPELLVQFQDESVVDDSQLPKDRFSAERLKGVDSTLKIQPAELGDSAMYLCASTGRRVPYTEAFFGQGTRLTVV.

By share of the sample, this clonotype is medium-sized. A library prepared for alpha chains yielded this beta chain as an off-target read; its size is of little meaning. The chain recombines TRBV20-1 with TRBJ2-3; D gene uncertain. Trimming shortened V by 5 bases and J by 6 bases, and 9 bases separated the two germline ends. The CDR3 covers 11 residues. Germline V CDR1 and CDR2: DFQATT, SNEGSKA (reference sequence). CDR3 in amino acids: CSAQTTDTQYF. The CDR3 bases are TGCAGTGCTCAGACAACCGATACGCAGTATTTT.

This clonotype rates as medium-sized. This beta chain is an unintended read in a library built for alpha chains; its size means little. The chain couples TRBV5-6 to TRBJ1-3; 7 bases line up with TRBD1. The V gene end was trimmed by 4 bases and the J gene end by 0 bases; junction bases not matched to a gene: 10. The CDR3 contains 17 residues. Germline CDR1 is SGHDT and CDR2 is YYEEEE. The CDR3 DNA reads TGTGCCAGCAGCGACAACAGGGGACCCATCTCTGGAAACACCATATATTTT. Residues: CASSDNRGPISGNTIYF.

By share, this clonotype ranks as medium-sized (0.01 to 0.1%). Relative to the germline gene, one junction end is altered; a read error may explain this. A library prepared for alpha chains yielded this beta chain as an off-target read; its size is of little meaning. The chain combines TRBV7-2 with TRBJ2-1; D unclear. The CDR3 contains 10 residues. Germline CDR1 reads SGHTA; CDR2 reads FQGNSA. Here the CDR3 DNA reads TGTGCCAGCAGCAGACTCCCCCTGGCGTTC. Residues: CASSRLPLAF.

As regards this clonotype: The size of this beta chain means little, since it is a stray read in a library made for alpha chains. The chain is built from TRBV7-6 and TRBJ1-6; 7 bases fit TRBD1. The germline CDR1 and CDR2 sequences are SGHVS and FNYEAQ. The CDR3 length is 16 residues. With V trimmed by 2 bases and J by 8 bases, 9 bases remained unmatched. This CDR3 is CASSLSTGAGDSPLHF. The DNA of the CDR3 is TGTGCCAGCAGCTTATCAACAGGGGCCGGAGATTCACCCCTCCACTTT.

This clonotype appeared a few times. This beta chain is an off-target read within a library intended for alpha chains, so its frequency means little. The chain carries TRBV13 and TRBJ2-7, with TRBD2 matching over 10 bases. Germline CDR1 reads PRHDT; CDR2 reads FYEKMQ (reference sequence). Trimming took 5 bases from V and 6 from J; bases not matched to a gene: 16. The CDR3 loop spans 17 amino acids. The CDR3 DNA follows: TGTGCCAGCAGCCGGCCTCAGGGACTAGCGCTCCCCTCCGAGCAGTACTTC. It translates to CASSRPQGLALPSEQYF.

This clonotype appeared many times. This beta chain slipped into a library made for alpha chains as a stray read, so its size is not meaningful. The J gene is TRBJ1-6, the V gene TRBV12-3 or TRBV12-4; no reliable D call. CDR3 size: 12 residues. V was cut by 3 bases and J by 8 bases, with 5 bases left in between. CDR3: CASSLRDSPLHF. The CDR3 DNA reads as TGTGCCAGCAGTTTGAGGGATTCACCCCTCCACTTT.

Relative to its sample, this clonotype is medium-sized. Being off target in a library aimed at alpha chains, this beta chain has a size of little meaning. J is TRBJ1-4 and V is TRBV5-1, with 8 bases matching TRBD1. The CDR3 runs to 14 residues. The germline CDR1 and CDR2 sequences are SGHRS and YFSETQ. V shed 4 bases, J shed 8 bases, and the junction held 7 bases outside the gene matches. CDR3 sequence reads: CASSGDRREEKLFF. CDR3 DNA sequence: TGCGCCAGCAGCGGGGACAGGCGGGAGGAAAAACTGTTTTTT.

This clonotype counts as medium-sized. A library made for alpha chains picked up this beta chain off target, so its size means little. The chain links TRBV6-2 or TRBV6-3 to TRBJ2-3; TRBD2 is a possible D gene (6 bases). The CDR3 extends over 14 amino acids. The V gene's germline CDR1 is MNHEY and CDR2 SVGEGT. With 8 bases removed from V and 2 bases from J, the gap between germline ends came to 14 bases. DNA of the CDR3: TGTGCCAGCCGTCCGGGACTTAACACAGATACGCAGTATTTT. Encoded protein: CASRPGLNTDTQYF.

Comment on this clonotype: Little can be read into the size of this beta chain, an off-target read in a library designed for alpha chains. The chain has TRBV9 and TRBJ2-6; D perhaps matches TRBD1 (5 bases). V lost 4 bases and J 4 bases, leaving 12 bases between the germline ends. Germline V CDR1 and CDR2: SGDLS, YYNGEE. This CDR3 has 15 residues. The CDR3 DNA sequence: TGTGCCAGCAGCCAGGGTCCGTGGGGGGCCAACGTCCTGACTTTC. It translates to CASSQGPWGANVLTF.

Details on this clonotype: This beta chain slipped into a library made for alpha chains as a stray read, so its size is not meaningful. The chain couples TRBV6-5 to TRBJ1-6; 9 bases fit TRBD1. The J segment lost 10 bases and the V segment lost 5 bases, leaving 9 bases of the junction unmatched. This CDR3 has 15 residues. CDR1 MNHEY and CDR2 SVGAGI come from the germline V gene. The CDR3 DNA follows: TGTGCCAGCAGTCGCCCCGGGACAGGGTACTCACCCCTCCACTTT. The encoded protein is CASSRPGTGYSPLHF.

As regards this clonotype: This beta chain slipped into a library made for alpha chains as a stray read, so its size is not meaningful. CDR3 sequence: CASSYWTSGTYNEQFF. CDR3 in DNA: TGTGCCAGCAGTTACTGGACTAGCGGAACCTACAATGAGCAGTTCTTC. V and J are TRBV6-2 or TRBV6-3 and TRBJ2-1; 10 positions agree with TRBD2. With 1 base clipped from V and 2 bases from J, the junction kept 2 bases outside the gene matches. In germline, CDR1 is MNHEY, CDR2 SVGEGT. This CDR3 spans 16 amino acids.

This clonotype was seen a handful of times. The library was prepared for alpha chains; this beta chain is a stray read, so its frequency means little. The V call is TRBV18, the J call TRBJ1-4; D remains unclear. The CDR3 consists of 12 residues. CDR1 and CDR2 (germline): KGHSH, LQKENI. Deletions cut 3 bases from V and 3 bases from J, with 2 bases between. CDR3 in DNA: TGTGCCAGCTCACCCTCTAATGAAAAACTGTTTTTT. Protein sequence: CASSPSNEKLFF.

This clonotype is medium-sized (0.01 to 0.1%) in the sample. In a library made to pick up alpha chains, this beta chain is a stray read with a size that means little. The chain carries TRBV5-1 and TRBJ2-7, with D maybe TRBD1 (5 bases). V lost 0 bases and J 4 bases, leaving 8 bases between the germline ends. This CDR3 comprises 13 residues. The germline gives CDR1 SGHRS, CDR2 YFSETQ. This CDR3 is CASSLGAGYEQYV. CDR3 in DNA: TGCGCCAGCAGCTTGGGGGCAGGGTACGAGCAGTACGTC.

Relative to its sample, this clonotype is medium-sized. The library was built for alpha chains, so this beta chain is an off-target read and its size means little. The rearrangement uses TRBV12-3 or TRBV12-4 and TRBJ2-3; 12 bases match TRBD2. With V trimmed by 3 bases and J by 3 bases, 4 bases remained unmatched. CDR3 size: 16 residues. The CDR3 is CASSLASGGGTDTQYF. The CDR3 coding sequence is TGTGCCAGCAGTTTGGCTAGCGGGGGGGGGACAGATACGCAGTATTTT.

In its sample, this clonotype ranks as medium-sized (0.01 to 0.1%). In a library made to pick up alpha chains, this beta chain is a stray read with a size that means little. The CDR3, as DNA: TGTGCCAGCAGCCAAGATTTTACAGGGGAGACCCAGTACTTC. Its translation is CASSQDFTGETQYF. The rearrangement uses TRBV3-1 and TRBJ2-5; the D gene is possibly TRBD1 (6 bases). CDR1 and CDR2 (germline): LGHDT, YNNKEL (reference sequence). The CDR3 loop spans 14 amino acids. Trimming took 0 bases from V and 5 from J, leaving 10 bases between them.

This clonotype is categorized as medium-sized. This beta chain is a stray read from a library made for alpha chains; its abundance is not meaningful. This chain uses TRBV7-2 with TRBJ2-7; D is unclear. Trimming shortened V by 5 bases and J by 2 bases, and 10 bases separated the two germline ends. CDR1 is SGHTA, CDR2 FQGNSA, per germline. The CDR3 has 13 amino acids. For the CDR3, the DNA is TGTGCCAGCAGCCAAGGACCAGCCTACGAGCAGTACTTC. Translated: CASSQGPAYEQYF.

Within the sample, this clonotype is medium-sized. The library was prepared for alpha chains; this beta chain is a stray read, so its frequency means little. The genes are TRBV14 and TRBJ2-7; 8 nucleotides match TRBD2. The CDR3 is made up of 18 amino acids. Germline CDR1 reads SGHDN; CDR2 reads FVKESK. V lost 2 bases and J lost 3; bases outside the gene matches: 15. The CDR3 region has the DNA TGTGCCAGCAGCCAAAAATCCATGTTAAGCGGGAGCCTCTACGAGCAGTACTTC. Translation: CASSQKSMLSGSLYEQYF.

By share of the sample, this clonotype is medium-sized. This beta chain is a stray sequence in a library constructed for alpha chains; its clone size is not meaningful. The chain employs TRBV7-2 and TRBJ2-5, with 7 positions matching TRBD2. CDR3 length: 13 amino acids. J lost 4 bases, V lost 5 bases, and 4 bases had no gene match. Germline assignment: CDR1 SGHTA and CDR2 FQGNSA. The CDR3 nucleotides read TGTGCCAGCAGCCTGACGGGGGGAGAGACCCAGTACTTC. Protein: CASSLTGGETQYF.

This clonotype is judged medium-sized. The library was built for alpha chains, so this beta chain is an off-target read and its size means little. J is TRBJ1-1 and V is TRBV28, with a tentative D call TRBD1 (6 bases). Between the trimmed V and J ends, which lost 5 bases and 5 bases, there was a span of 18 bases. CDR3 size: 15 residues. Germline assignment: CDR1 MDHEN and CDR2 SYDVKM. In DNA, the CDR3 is TGTGCCAGCAGTCCACCTATGGGGGCGCGGACTGAAGCTTTCTTT. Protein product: CASSPPMGARTEAFF.

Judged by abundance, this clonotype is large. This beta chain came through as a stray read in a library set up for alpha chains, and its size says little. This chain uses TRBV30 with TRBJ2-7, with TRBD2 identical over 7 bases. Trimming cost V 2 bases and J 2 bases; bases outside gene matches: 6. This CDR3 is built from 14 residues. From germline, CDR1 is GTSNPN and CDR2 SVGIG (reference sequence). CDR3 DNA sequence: TGTGCCTGGAGTCCCGGGACTACCGCCTACGAGCAGTACTTC. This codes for CAWSPGTTAYEQYF.

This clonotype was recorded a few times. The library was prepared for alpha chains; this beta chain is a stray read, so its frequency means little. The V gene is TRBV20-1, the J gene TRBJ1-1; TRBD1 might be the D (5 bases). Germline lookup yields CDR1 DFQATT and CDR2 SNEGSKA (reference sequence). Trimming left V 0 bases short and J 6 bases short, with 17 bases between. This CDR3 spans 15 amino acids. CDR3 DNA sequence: TGCAGTGCTAGAGATCTGGGGCAGGGAGTGGCTGAAGCTTTCTTT. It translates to CSARDLGQGVAEAFF.

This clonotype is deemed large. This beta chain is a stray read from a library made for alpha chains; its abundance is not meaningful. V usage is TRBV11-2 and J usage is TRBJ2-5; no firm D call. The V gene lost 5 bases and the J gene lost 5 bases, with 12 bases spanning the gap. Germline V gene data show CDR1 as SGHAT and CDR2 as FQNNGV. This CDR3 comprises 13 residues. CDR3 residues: CASSHGRGETQYF. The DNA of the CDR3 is TGTGCCAGCAGCCACGGACGAGGCGAGACCCAGTACTTC. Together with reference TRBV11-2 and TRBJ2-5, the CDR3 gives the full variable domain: EAGVAQSPRYKIIEKRQSVAFWCNPISGHATLYWYQQILGQGPKLLIQFQNNGVVDDSQLPKDRFSAERLKGVDSTLKIQPAKLEDSAVYLCASSHGRGETQYFGPGTRLLVL.